The present entry profiles one T cell receptor (beta chain) with its context. What it binds is unknown. These data are taken from a study of early T cells in non-severe SARS-CoV-2 infection. Study information: Chains from this unsorted whole-blood bulk RNA could not be paired. Study conclusions and caveats: VDJdb-based annotation leaned toward anti-spike CD8 responses and missed private and CD4 specificities.

After removal of 7 bases from V and 2 bases from J, the junction contained 1 base not matched to a gene. The germline CDR1 and CDR2 sequences are SQVTM and ANQGSEA. The CDR3 extends over 12 amino acids. Attachment of unique molecular identifiers was made to individual cDNA molecules. TCRdb re-called the 5' RACE reads with MiXCR, one entry per CDR3 protein. The sample consists of 50,000 to 70,000 distinct CDR3 sequences, about 10% of them appearing once. What was sequenced was whole blood. The V gene is TRBV29-1, the J gene TRBJ2-1; 8 nucleotides align to TRBD2. The clonotype was recovered from an adult who was a healthcare worker with PCR-confirmed SARS-CoV-2 infection or an uninfected control (not recorded which). The DNA of the CDR3 is TGCAGCGGGGGACTAGCCTACAATGAGCAGTTCTTC. It specifies CSGGLAYNEQFF.